These 12 T cell receptor beta chains came from one sample sequenced in a study of blood T cells in healthy people across ages. A J-beta primer mix and a sample-barcoded 5' primer were used in a second PCR of roughly 6 to 11 cycles. Each CDR3 protein is one row after TCRdb ran MiXCR on the 5' RACE reads. Among 1.5 million to 2 million distinct CDR3 sequences listed, about 50% were seen once. The sequencing input was blood. The receptors were sampled from a woman in her thirties or forties in good health.

The chain has TRBV19 and TRBJ1-5; D gene uncertain. The CDR3 sequence is 16 residues long. Germline values: CDR1 LNHDA, CDR2 SQIVND (reference sequence). Deletions cut 3 bases from V and 3 bases from J, with 15 bases between. In DNA, the CDR3 is TGTGCCAGTAGTATGATTGGCGGGGTCGTCAATCAGCCCCAGCATTTT. It is translated as CASSMIGGVVNQPQHF.

The chain is built from TRBV7-2 and TRBJ2-2; 11 nucleotides align to TRBD2. CDR1 is SGHTA, CDR2 FQGNSA, per germline. This CDR3 region has 14 residues. J was trimmed by 8 bases and V by 7 bases; bases with no gene match: 6. CDR3 sequence (DNA): TGTGCCAGCAACGGACTAGCGGGCCGGGGGGAGCTGTTTTTT. This translates into CASNGLAGRGELFF.

The chain links TRBV6-5 to TRBJ1-6; maybe TRBD1 (5 bases). Looked up from germline, CDR1 is MNHEY and CDR2 is SVGAGI. The CDR3 has 15 amino acids. Trimming shortened V by 2 bases and J by 7 bases, and 12 bases separated the two germline ends. CDR3 region: CASSYTDRINSPLHF. The CDR3 region has the DNA TGTGCCAGCAGTTACACCGACAGAATAAATTCACCCCTCCACTTT.

V gene TRBV12-3 or TRBV12-4 combines with J gene TRBJ1-1, with no clear D. CDR3 length equals 14 residues. V was trimmed by 5 bases and J by 5 bases, leaving 15 bases between them. This CDR3 is CASSASTGRTEAFF. The DNA for the CDR3 is TGTGCCAGCAGTGCCTCTACGGGTAGGACTGAAGCTTTCTTT.

The chain has TRBV20-1 and TRBJ2-7; D might be TRBD1 or TRBD2, each matching 8 bases. Germline-derived CDR1 and CDR2 are DFQATT and SNEGSKA (reference sequence). The V end lost 0 bases, the J end lost 10 bases, and 19 bases lay between the germline ends. The CDR3 has 14 residues. The CDR3: CSARDRGRGETQYV. The CDR3 coding sequence is TGCAGTGCTAGAGACAGGGGGCGGGGGGAGACCCAGTACGTC.

This rearrangement joins TRBV13 to TRBJ2-3, with 16 bases that match TRBD2. J gave up 3 bases and V 4 bases, and 4 bases lay outside the gene matches. The germline V gene has CDR1 PRHDT and CDR2 FYEKMQ (reference sequence). The CDR3 runs 17 residues. The CDR3, as DNA: TGTGCCAGCAGCTCGGGACTAGCGGGGGGGCAGACAGATACGCAGTATTTT. It translates to CASSSGLAGGQTDTQYF.

Notes on this clonotype: The junction departs from germline at one end; a sequencing error may be responsible. This chain joins TRBV6-5 and TRBJ1-2, with 11 bases aligning to TRBD1. Germline lookup yields CDR1 MNHEY and CDR2 SVGAGI. The length of the CDR3 is 12 residues. CDR3: CAGRTGGRGYTF. The CDR3 DNA sequence: TGTGCCGGCAGGACAGGGGGCAGAGGCTACACCTTC.

This clonotype has a single count. This sequence joins TRBV4-3 and TRBJ2-5; 8 nucleotides agree with TRBD1. The trim removed 6 bases at V and 1 base at J, leaving 10 bases unmatched. This CDR3 region has 16 residues. The germline V gene encodes CDR1 LGHNA and CDR2 YSLEER. DNA for the CDR3: TGCGCCAGCAGTCCAGGGGCAGGGGGCTTCCAAGAGACCCAGTACTTC. It specifies CASSPGAGGFQETQYF.

The chain is built from TRBV20-1 and TRBJ2-1, with 16 positions matching TRBD2. From germline, CDR1 is DFQATT and CDR2 SNEGSKA (reference sequence). The CDR3 consists of 18 residues. The CDR3 sequence is CSALAGGLAGGPYNEQFF. In nucleotides, the CDR3 is TGCAGCGCCCTAGCGGGGGGACTAGCGGGGGGGCCGTACAATGAGCAGTTCTTC.

This chain uses TRBV12-3 or TRBV12-4 with TRBJ2-1; 11 nucleotides match TRBD2. The CDR3 runs to 13 residues. The trim removed 7 bases at V and 6 bases at J, leaving 2 bases unmatched. As DNA, the CDR3 is TGTGCCAGCATTCTAGCGGGGGGCAATGAGCAGTTCTTC. Translating it yields CASILAGGNEQFF.

The V call is TRBV27, the J call TRBJ1-6; the D is unclear. Germline CDR1 and CDR2: MNHEY and SMNVEV (reference sequence). The CDR3 consists of 15 residues. Trimming left V 4 bases short and J 8 bases short, with 15 bases between. CDR3 nucleotide sequence: TGTGCCAGCAGTTCCTCCGGGAGGGTTGATTCACCCCTCCACTTT. Its translation: CASSSSGRVDSPLHF.

The rearrangement joins TRBV28 to TRBJ1-6; D is uncertain. In germline, CDR1 is MDHEN, CDR2 SYDVKM. This CDR3 has 14 residues. The germline V and J ends were trimmed by 3 bases and 7 bases, with 10 bases remaining between them. The CDR3 spells CASSFYRENSPLHF. Here the CDR3 DNA reads TGTGCCAGCAGTTTCTACCGAGAGAATTCACCCCTCCACTTT.